The source of this TCR beta chain is a study of human T cells and chemical hapten exposure. Whole-study findings and limits: As patch test score rose, PT1 expanded TCR counts tended to rise as well.

Time point meaning: patch test 1, 2 weeks after DPC sensitization. The treatment was: therapeutic diphenylcyclopropenone sensitization with weekly scalp DPC. Trimming pared 4 bases from V and 5 bases from J, leaving 15 bases between. CDR3 length equals 14 residues. Germline lookup yields CDR1 SGHRS and CDR2 YFSETQ. In its sample, this clonotype was seen a few times. Antigen specificity is unknown. TCRdb reprocessed the RACE reads via MiXCR and lists one record per CDR3 protein. The sample lists some 340,000 distinct CDR3 sequences; 5.5% to 8% were seen once. The sequenced sample was whole blood, obtained in connection with sensitization to the hapten diphenylcyclopropenone (DPC). The receptor was derived from a woman between 18 and 30 years old with alopecia areata. Some clones in this sample may be carry-over from other donors' samples. The chain carries TRBV5-1 and TRBJ1-1; D is possibly TRBD1 (5 bases). In nucleotides, the CDR3 is TGCGCCAGCAGCCCGATGGGGGTTGGGACTGAAGCTTTCTTT. It specifies CASSPMGVGTEAFF.